The next 2 T cell receptor beta chains were all read from a single sample in a study of blood T cells in healthy people across ages. For the second PCR, which ran for roughly 6 to 12 cycles, a sample-barcoded 5' primer and a J-beta primer mix were used. TCRdb re-called the 5' RACE reads with MiXCR, one entry per CDR3 protein. Here the sample spans around 790,000 distinct CDR3 sequences, 44% being singletons. The sample was blood. The source is a man aged 60 to 75 in good health.

This chain links TRBV20-1 with TRBJ1-1, with TRBD1 as a possible D gene (6 bases). There are 14 residues in the CDR3. The V and J ends lost 0 bases and 1 base respectively, with 9 bases between them. Germline V lookup: CDR1 DFQATT, CDR2 SNEGSKA (reference sequence). CDR3 DNA: TGCAGTGCTAGAGACGGGACACAGAACACTGAAGCTTTCTTT. The encoded protein is CSARDGTQNTEAFF.

The chain uses TRBV2 and TRBJ2-7, with D uncertain. Trimming left V 8 bases short and J 6 bases short, with 26 bases between. The CDR3 spans 16 residues. Germline V CDR1 and CDR2: SNHLY, FYNNEI. CDR3 protein: CASSQMSDTAYGEQYF. The CDR3 DNA reads TGTGCCAGCTCCCAAATGTCCGACACGGCATACGGCGAGCAGTACTTC.